This T cell receptor (beta chain) was recorded in a study of early T cells in non-severe SARS-CoV-2 infection. Study-level information: Chains were not paired, and sequencing was done on bulk RNA from unsorted whole blood.

Individual cDNA molecules received unique molecular identifiers. TCRdb used MiXCR to reprocess the 5' RACE reads, holding one entry per CDR3 protein. Altogether roughly 99,000 distinct CDR3 sequences are present, around 10% being singletons, with the ten largest covering about 7.6%. This clonotype was detected ten times or more. There are 15 residues in the CDR3. Germline CDR1 MDHEN, CDR2 SYDVKM. The V gene lost 5 bases and the J gene lost 4 bases, with 15 bases spanning the gap. Specimen: whole blood. The chain joins TRBV28 to TRBJ2-1; D might be TRBD1 or TRBD2, each matching 6 bases. The source of this sequence is an adult who was a healthcare worker with PCR-confirmed SARS-CoV-2 infection or an uninfected control (not recorded which). The CDR3 loop reads CASSKGGRTYNEQFF. The CDR3 DNA reads TGTGCCAGCAGTAAGGGGGGACGGACTTACAATGAGCAGTTCTTC.